This TCR beta chain came from a study of Graves' ophthalmopathy and Graves' hyperthyroidism. Turning to the study itself: Pretreatment peripheral blood was obtained at initial diagnosis.

This clonotype was observed at least ten times. Its antigen is still unknown. The authors amplified TCR beta CDR3 regions from RNA transcripts. Investigators did first-round RT-PCR with HTBI primers, then second-round multiplex PCR. TCRdb ran MiXCR on the multiplex PCR reads and lists one entry per CDR3 protein. The table has just over 600,000 distinct CDR3 sequences, about a fifth seen once. Study-level points and caveats: Built on 13 signatures, a model told ophthalmopathy apart from stable hyperthyroidism with 85% to 90% sensitivity and around 80% specificity.

New diagnoses, under 2 months' duration, and ages 18 to 65 characterized the hyperthyroidism patients. V lost 5 bases, J lost 4 bases, and 10 bases stayed unmatched. The length of the CDR3 is 16 residues. The chain employs TRBV12-3 or TRBV12-4 and TRBJ1-3; 8 nucleotides line up with TRBD1. The sequenced sample was peripheral blood. This receptor was obtained from a woman between 18 and 29 years old with stable Graves' hyperthyroidism. Some clones in this sample may be carry-over from other donors' samples. The CDR3 is CASSGNRDRLGNTIYF. Written as DNA, the CDR3 is TGTGCCAGCAGTGGGAACCGGGACAGGCTGGGAAACACCATATATTTT.